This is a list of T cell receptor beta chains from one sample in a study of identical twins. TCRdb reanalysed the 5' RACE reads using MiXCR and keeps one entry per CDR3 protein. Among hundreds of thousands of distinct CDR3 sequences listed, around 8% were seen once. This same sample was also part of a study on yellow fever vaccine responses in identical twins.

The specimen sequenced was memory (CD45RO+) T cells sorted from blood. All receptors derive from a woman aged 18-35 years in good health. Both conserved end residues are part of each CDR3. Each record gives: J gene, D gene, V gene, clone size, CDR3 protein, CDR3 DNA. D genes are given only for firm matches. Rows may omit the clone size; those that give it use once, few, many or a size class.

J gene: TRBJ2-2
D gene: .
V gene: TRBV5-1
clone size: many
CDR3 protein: CASSLEVKGTGELFF
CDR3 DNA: TGCGCCAGCAGCTTGGAAGTCAAGGGCACCGGGGAGCTGTTTTTT

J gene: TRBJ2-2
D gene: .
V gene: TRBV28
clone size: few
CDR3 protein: CASSPSGFGTGELFF
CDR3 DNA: TGTGCCAGCAGCCCCTCAGGGTTCGGCACCGGGGAGCTGTTTTTT

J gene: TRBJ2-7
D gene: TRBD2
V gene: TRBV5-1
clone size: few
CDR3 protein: CASSFGVAGGQQYF
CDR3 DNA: TGCGCCAGCAGCTTCGGGGTAGCGGGAGGGCAACAGTACTTC

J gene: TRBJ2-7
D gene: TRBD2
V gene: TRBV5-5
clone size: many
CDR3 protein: CASSLWSGGYDEQYF
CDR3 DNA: TGTGCCAGCAGCTTGTGGAGCGGGGGGTACGACGAGCAGTACTTC

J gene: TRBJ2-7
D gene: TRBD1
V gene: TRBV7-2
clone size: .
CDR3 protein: CASSFDRGREQYF
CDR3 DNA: TGTGCCAGCAGCTTTGACAGGGGGCGCGAGCAGTACTTC

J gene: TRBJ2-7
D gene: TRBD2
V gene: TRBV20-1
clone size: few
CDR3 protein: CSARKAGDRYEQYF
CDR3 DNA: TGCAGTGCTAGGAAGGCGGGAGACCGGTACGAGCAGTACTTC

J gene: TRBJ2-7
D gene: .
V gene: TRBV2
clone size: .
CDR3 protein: CASSTTTGHANKQYF
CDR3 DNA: TGTGCCAGCAGTACAACTACGGGACACGCTAATAAGCAGTACTTC

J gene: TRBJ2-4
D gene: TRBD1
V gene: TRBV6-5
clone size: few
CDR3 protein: CASSMDRNIQYF
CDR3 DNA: TGTGCCAGCAGTATGGACAGGAACATTCAGTACTTC

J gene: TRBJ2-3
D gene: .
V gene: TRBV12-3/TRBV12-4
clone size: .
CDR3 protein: CASSWGIRGTDTQYF
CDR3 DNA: TGTGCCAGCAGTTGGGGGATACGGGGCACAGATACGCAGTATTTT

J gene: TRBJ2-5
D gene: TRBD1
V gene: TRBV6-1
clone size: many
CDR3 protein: CASRAVRQGIQETQYF
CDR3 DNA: TGTGCCAGCAGAGCTGTCAGACAGGGGATCCAAGAGACCCAGTACTTC

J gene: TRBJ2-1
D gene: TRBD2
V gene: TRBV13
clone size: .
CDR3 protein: CASSRDYTQFTYNEQFF
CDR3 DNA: TGTGCCAGCAGCCGGGACTATACTCAGTTCACCTACAATGAGCAGTTCTTC

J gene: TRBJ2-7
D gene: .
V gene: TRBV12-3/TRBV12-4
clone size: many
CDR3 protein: CASSRSSYEQYF
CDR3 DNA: TGTGCCAGTAGTAGGTCCTCCTACGAGCAGTACTTC

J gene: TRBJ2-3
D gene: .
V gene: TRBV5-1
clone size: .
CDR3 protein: CASSFGMTSDTQYF
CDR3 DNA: TGCGCCAGCAGCTTCGGGATGACCTCAGATACGCAGTATTTT

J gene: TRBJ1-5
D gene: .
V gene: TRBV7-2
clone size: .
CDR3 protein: CASSLAGASEPQHF
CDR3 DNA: TGTGCCAGCAGCTTAGCTGGGGCGTCGGAGCCCCAGCATTTT

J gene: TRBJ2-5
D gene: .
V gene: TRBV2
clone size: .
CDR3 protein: CASSEWGQEETQYF
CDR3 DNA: TGTGCCAGCAGTGAATGGGGTCAGGAAGAGACCCAGTACTTC

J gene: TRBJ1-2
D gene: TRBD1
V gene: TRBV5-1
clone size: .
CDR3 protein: CASSGTATSYGYTF
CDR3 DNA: TGCGCCAGCAGCGGGACAGCGACCTCCTATGGCTACACCTTC

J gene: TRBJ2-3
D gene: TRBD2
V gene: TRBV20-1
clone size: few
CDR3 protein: CSALQRRTSGVTDTQYF
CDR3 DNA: TGCAGTGCCCTACAACGAAGGACTAGCGGGGTTACAGATACGCAGTATTTT

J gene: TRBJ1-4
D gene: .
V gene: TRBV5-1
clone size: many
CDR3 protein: CASSPSGVNNEKLFF
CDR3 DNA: TGCGCCAGCAGCCCCTCAGGGGTCAATAATGAAAAACTGTTTTTT

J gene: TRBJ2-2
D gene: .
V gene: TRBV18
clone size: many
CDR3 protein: CASSGQENTGELFF
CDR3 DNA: TGTGCCAGCTCAGGGCAAGAAAACACCGGGGAGCTGTTTTTT

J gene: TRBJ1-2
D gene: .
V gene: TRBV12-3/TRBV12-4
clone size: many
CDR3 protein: CASSFTGLHTF
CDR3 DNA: TGTGCCAGCAGTTTTACAGGGTTGCACACCTTC

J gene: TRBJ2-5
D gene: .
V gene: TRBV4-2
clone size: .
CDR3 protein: CASSQDKSERGQETQYF
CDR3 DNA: TGTGCCAGCAGCCAAGATAAGAGTGAGCGAGGACAAGAGACCCAGTACTTC

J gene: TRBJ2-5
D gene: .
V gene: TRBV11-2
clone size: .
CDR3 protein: CASSLVGAGAQETQYF
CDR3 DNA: TGTGCCAGCAGCTTGGTGGGGGCAGGCGCCCAAGAGACCCAGTACTTC